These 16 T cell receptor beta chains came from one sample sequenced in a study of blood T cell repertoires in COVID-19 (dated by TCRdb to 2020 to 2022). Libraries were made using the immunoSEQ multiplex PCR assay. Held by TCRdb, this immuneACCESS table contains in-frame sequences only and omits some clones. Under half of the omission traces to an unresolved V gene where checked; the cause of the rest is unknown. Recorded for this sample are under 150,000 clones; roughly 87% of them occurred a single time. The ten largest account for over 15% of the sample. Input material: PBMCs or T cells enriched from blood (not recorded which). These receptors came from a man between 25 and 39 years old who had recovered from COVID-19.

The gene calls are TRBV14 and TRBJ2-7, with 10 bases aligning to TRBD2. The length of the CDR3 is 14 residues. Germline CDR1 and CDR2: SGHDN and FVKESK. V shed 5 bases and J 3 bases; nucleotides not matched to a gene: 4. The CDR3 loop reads CASSKSSGSYEQYF. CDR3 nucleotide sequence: TGTGCCAGCAGCAAGTCTAGCGGGAGCTACGAGCAGTACTTC.

The CDR3, as DNA: TGTGCCAGCAAGCTAGCGGGGGCCTACGAGCAGTACTTC. Its protein product is CASKLAGAYEQYF. The V call is TRBV6-1, the J call TRBJ2-7; 10 nucleotides line up with TRBD2. CDR1 and CDR2 (germline): MNHNS, SASEGT. The trim removed 7 bases at V and 2 bases at J, leaving 2 bases unmatched. The CDR3 runs to 13 residues.

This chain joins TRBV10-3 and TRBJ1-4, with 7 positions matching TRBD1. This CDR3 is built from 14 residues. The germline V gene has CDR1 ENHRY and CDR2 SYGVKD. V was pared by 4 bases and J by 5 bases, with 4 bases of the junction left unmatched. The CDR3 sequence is CAISATGLNEKLFF. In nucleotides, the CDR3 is TGTGCCATCAGTGCGACAGGGTTAAATGAAAAACTGTTTTTT.

CDR3 amino acids: CASSSGQKLNYGYTF. In DNA, the CDR3 is TGTGCCAGCAGTTCCGGACAGAAACTTAACTATGGCTACACCTTC. The rearrangement joins TRBV6-5 to TRBJ1-2; a possible D gene is TRBD1 (6 bases). The V end lost 4 bases, the J end lost 1 base, and 13 bases lay between the germline ends. The CDR3 runs 15 residues. Germline V gene data show CDR1 as MNHEY and CDR2 as SVGAGI.

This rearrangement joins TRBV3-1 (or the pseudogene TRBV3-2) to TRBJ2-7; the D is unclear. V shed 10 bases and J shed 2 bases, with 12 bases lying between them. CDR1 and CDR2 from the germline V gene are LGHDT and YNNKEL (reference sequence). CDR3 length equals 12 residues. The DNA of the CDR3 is TGTGCCATCGCGAGGAACACCTACGAGCAGTACTTC. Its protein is CAIARNTYEQYF.

The CDR3 DNA is TGCGCCAGCAGCTTGTTTAGCGGGAGGCTCCAAAACTTTAATGAGCAGTTCTTC. Translating it yields CASSLFSGRLQNFNEQFF. The V gene is TRBV5-1, the J gene TRBJ2-1, with 10 bases fitting TRBD2. V trimming: 1 base; J trimming: 7 bases; junction bases outside the gene matches: 14. CDR3 size: 18 residues. Germline loops: CDR1 SGHRS, CDR2 YFSETQ.

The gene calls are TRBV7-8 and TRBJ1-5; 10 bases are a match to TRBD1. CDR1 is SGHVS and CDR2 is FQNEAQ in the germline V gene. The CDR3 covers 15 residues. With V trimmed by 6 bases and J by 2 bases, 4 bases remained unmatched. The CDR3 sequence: CASSGGTGGNQPQHF. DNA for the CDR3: TGTGCCAGCAGTGGAGGGACAGGGGGCAATCAGCCCCAGCATTTT. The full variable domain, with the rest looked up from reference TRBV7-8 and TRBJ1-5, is GAGVSQSPRYKVAKRGQDVALRCDPISGHVSLFWYQQALGQGPEFLTYFQNEAQLDKSGLPSDRFFAERPEGSVSTLKIQRTQQEDSAVYLCASSGGTGGNQPQHFGDGTRLSIL.

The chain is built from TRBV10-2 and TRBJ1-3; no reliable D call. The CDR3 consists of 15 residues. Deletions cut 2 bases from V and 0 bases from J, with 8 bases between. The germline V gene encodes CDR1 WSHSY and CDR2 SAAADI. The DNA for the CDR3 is TGCGCCAGCAGTGAGACGGGATTCTCTGGAAACACCATATATTTT. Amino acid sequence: CASSETGFSGNTIYF.

Here the CDR3 DNA reads TGCGCCAGCAGCCTAAACAGGGTCACTGAAGCTTTCTTT. Amino acid sequence: CASSLNRVTEAFF. The chain is built from TRBV4-1 and TRBJ1-1, with D possibly matching TRBD1 (6 bases). The CDR3 is 13 amino acids. Germline CDR1 MGHRA, CDR2 YSYEKL. The V end lost 4 bases, the J end lost 4 bases, and 10 bases lay between the germline ends.

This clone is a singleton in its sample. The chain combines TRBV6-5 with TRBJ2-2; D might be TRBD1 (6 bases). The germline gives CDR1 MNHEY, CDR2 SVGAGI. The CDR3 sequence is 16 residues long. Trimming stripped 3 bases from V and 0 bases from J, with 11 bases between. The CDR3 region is CASSYHRAPNTGELFF. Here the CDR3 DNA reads TGTGCCAGCAGTTATCACAGGGCTCCGAACACCGGGGAGCTGTTTTTT.

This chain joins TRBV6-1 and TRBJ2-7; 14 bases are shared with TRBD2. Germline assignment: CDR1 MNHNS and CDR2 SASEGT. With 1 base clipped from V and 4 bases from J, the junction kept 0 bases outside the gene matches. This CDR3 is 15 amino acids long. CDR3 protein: CASSEGTSGRYEQYF. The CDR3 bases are TGTGCCAGCAGTGAAGGGACTAGCGGGAGGTACGAGCAGTACTTC.

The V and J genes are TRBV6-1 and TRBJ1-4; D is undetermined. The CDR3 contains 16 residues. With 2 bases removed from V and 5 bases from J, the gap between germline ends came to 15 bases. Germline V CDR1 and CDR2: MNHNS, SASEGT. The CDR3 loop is CASSESTVGKNEKLFF. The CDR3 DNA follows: TGTGCCAGCAGTGAAAGCACGGTCGGGAAGAATGAAAAACTGTTTTTT.

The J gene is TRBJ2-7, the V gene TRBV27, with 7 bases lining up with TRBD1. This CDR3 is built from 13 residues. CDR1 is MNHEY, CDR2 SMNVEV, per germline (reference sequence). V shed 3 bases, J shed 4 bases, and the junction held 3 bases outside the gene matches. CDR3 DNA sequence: TGTGCCAGCAGTTTTTCGACAGGGTACGAGCAGTACGTC. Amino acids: CASSFSTGYEQYV.

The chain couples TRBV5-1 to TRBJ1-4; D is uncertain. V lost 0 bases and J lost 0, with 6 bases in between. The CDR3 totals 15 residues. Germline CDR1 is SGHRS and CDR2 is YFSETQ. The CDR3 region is CASSLVDSTNEKLFF. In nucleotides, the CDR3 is TGCGCCAGCAGCTTGGTAGACTCAACTAATGAAAAACTGTTTTTT.

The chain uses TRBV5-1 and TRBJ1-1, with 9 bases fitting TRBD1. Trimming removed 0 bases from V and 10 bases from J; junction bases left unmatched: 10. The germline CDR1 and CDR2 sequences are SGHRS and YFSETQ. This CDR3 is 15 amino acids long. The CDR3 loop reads CASSLAGQGDRGAFF. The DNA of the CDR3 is TGCGCCAGCAGCTTGGCGGGACAGGGTGATCGGGGAGCTTTCTTT.

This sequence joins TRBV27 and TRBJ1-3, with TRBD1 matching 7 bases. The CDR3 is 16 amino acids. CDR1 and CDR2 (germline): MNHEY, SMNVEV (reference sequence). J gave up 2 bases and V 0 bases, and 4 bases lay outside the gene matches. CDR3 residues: CASSLSGTVTGNTIYF. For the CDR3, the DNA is TGTGCCAGCAGTTTATCCGGGACAGTTACTGGAAACACCATATATTTT.